This T cell receptor beta chain emerged from a study of circulating and synovial CD4+ cells in juvenile arthritis. The study, taken as a whole, reports: Circulating pathogenic-like lymphocytes shared a substantially higher fraction of CDR3 sequences with synovium than bulk blood. Shared-clonotype fractions with synovium likely underestimate full repertoire overlap.

Germline CDR1 is SEHNR and CDR2 is FQNEAQ (reference sequence). V was clipped by 6 bases and J by 6 bases; unmatched bases: 11. The CDR3 consists of 16 residues. Points on this clone: Its antigen is still unknown.

TCRdb's copy holds only in-frame clones and misses some; the assay was immunoSEQ multiplex PCR. This sample has about 16,000 clones, with about 90% found just once. Sequences were obtained from CD4+ T cells from blood. This sequence was found in a human donor with juvenile idiopathic arthritis. This chain connects TRBV7-9 to TRBJ2-1, with 10 bases matching TRBD1. The CDR3 DNA is TGTGCCAGCAGATTGAGTGGGACAGGGGTAATCAATGAGCAGTTCTTC. Encoded protein: CASRLSGTGVINEQFF.